The source of this TCR beta chain is a study of T cell repertoires in cytomegalovirus infection. Losses at the gene ends were 5 bases for V and 7 bases for J; bases not matched to a gene: 9. Germline V gene sequence: CDR1 SEHNR, CDR2 FQNEAQ (reference sequence). The CDR3 length is 15 residues. TCRdb re-called the reads with MiXCR, one entry per CDR3 protein. Of about a million distinct CDR3 sequences listed, about a third are singletons. Study-wide points: Adding up the frequency of public TCR beta families identified people who carried CMV plus the relevant HLA. CMV-specific HLA-C-restricted TCR beta clonotypes dominated the ex vivo response.

Turning to this clonotype: The antigen is not known.

V is TRBV7-9 and J is TRBJ1-4; 8 positions agree with TRBD1. The starting material was cultured CD8+ T cells from PBMCs, obtained from culture after CMV antigen stimulation. This TCR derives from a human donor in good health (CMV status not recorded). Some clones in this sample may be carry-over from other donors' samples. CDR3 DNA sequence: TGTGCCAGCAGCGGCTCAGGGGGCGTCGGTGAAAAACTGTTTTTT. Amino acids: CASSGSGGVGEKLFF.